This T cell receptor beta chain was sequenced for a study of blood T cell repertoires in COVID-19. Overall study context: PBMCs, B-cell-depleted T cells, or T cells provided the cDNA or gDNA that made up the material.

Clinical history as reported by participants underpinned cohort assignment. Original methodology: It was from reference gene primer amplification that nucleated cell counts were estimated. Sequencing used immunoSEQ multiplex PCR; TCRdb keeps in-frame clones, though not all of them. V and J calls plus clone size are reproduced from that table; the DNA served to infer D and trimming. The sample shows 250,000 or so clones, around 93% of them seen only once. Trimming took 5 bases from V and 1 from J; bases not matched to a gene: 3. The CDR3 contains 14 residues. Germline V gene sequence: CDR1 MNHEY, CDR2 SVGEGT.

This chain links TRBV6-2 or TRBV6-3 with TRBJ2-7; TRBD1 matches 9 bases. Sequenced sample: PBMCs or T cells enriched from blood (not recorded which). The clonotype comes from a middle-aged man who had been exposed to COVID-19. In DNA form, the CDR3 reads TGTGCCAGCAGTACAGGGGGCTATTCCTACGAGCAGTACTTC. It encodes CASSTGGYSYEQYF.